These T cell receptor beta chains were read from a single sample in a study of beta chain features in type 1 diabetes. Clones were sequenced by immunoSEQ multiplex PCR, and TCRdb holds only the in-frame ones, with some missing. The sample contains about 230,000 clones, roughly 17% of which appear only once. Sequenced material: naive CD4+ T cells from blood. These receptors were taken from a man aged 25-45 years with type 1 diabetes. Each CDR3 is given with its conserved first and last residue. A D gene is named only where the DNA matches it firmly. Not all rows give a size; the values are once, few, many and, for expanded clones, a class.

NA	TRBJ2-1	TRBV7-9	NA	CASSLVDEQFF	TGTGCCAGCAGCCTAGTCGATGAGCAGTTCTTC
NA	TRBJ1-2	TRBV23-1	TRBD1	CASSQSWRDRGSYGYTF	TGCGCCAGCAGTCAATCGTGGCGGGACAGGGGTAGCTATGGCTACACCTTC
NA	TRBJ1-1	TRBV7-9	TRBD1	CASSRIPGQMNEAFF	TGTGCCAGCAGTCGCATACCGGGACAGATGAATGAAGCTTTCTTT
NA	TRBJ2-7	TRBV7-2	NA	CASSSGGGNEQYF	TGTGCCAGCAGCTCGGGGGGCGGGAACGAGCAGTACTTC
NA	TRBJ2-1	TRBV29-1	TRBD2	CSSSTSVYNEQFF	TGCAGCTCCTCGACTAGCGTCTACAATGAGCAGTTCTTC
few	TRBJ1-3	TRBV30	NA	CAWSATVSGNTIYF	TGTGCCTGGAGTGCGACAGTCTCTGGAAACACCATATATTTT
NA	TRBJ2-2	TRBV4-2	NA	CASSQEIGRGELFF	TGTGCCAGCAGCCAGGAAATAGGTCGCGGGGAGCTGTTTTTT
NA	TRBJ2-7	TRBV29-1	TRBD1	CSVIQGDSYEQYF	TGCAGCGTTATACAGGGGGACTCATACGAGCAGTACTTC
NA	TRBJ2-7	TRBV29-1	TRBD2	CSVEDSRGLNPYEQYF	TGCAGCGTTGAAGATTCGCGGGGGTTAAACCCCTACGAGCAGTACTTC
few	TRBJ2-7	TRBV29-1	TRBD1	CSVSWGQGAFEQYF	TGCAGCGTTAGCTGGGGACAGGGGGCGTTCGAGCAGTACTTC
NA	TRBJ2-7	TRBV19	NA	CATKQGHEQYF	TGTGCCACGAAACAGGGCCACGAGCAGTACTTC
NA	TRBJ1-5	TRBV9	NA	CASSGGLGLINQPQHF	TGTGCCAGCAGCGGAGGCTTGGGGCTGATTAATCAGCCCCAGCATTTT
NA	TRBJ2-5	TRBV7-2	TRBD2	CASRGGLAGVETQYF	TGTGCCAGCAGGGGTGGACTAGCGGGAGTAGAGACCCAGTACTTC
few	TRBJ2-3	TRBV7-2	NA	CASNDDGLTQYF	TGTGCCAGCAACGACGATGGACTTACGCAGTATTTT
few	TRBJ2-3	TRBV7-3	TRBD2	CASSAGLADTDTQYF	TGTGCCAGCAGCGCGGGACTAGCGGACACAGATACGCAGTATTTT
few	TRBJ2-5	TRBV30	NA	CAWSVSSETQYF	TGTGCCTGGAGTGTAAGTTCGGAGACCCAGTACTTC
NA	TRBJ2-1	TRBV5-1	TRBD1	CASSFTGGAPYNEQFF	TGCGCCAGCAGCTTCACAGGGGGCGCACCCTACAATGAGCAGTTCTTC
NA	TRBJ2-5	TRBV25-1	NA	CASSKQGWETQYF	TGTGCCAGCAGTAAACAGGGTTGGGAGACCCAGTACTTC
few	TRBJ2-4	TRBV4-3	TRBD1	CASSHGQGNIQYF	TGCGCCAGCAGCCATGGACAGGGTAACATTCAGTACTTC
NA	TRBJ2-5	TRBV30	TRBD1	CAWSEGTGAWETQYF	TGTGCCTGGAGTGAAGGGACAGGGGCCTGGGAGACCCAGTACTTC
few	TRBJ2-5	TRBV19	NA	CASSTWAEAQETQYF	TGTGCCAGTAGTACTTGGGCGGAAGCACAAGAGACCCAGTACTTC
NA	TRBJ2-1	TRBV4-1	TRBD2	CATASSTSGRRSEQFF	TGCGCCACCGCGTCTTCGACTAGCGGGAGGCGATCGGAGCAGTTCTTC